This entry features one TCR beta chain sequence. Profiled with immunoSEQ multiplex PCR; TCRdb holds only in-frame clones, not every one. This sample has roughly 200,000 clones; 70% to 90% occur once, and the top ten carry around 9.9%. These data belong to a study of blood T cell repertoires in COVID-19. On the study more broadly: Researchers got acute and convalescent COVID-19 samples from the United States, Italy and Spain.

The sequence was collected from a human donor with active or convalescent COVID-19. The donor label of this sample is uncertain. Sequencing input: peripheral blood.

Here the CDR3 DNA reads TGTGCCAGTAGTACCCGGACTAGCGGGGGAATTTCCTACGAGCAGTACTTC. It is translated as CASSTRTSGGISYEQYF. The rearrangement links TRBV19 to TRBJ2-7, with 13 bases that match TRBD2. The CDR3 is 17 amino acids. Germline loops: CDR1 LNHDA, CDR2 SQIVND (reference sequence). The trim removed 4 bases at V and 1 base at J, leaving 7 bases unmatched.